This T cell receptor beta chain was obtained from a study of blood T cell repertoires in COVID-19. Study context: Cohort 3 recovered donors had two negative PCRs, clearance, or symptom resolution.

Germline V gene data show CDR1 as MDHEN and CDR2 as SYDVKM. V lost 10 bases and J lost 0, with 16 bases in between. The CDR3 spans 15 residues. Authors' data handling: Amplification from reference gene primers served as the basis for estimated nucleated cell counts. Sequenced by immunoSEQ multiplex PCR; TCRdb stores in-frame clones only, minus some. The V and J calls and clone size come from that table; D and trimming were worked out from the DNA. The sample carries 150,000 to 200,000 clones, 70% to 80% recorded once. Participants were aged about 18 to 90 years from approximately 25 US areas. The J gene is TRBJ1-3, the V gene TRBV28, with a weak D call TRBD1 (5 bases). This sequence originates from a woman in her seventies in a cohort exposed to, infected with or recovered from COVID-19 (not recorded which). The sequenced sample consisted of PBMCs or T cells enriched from blood (not recorded which). CDR3 coding DNA: TGTGCCACCCTCCCGGGGGGGGGCTCTGGAAACACCATATATTTT. Residues: CATLPGGGSGNTIYF. Filled out from reference TRBV28 and TRBJ1-3, the complete variable domain reads DVKVTQSSRYLVKRTGEKVFLECVQDMDHENMFWYRQDPGLGLRLIYFSYDVKMKEKGDIPEGYSVSREKKERFSLILESASTNQTSMYLCATLPGGGSGNTIYFGEGSWLTVV.